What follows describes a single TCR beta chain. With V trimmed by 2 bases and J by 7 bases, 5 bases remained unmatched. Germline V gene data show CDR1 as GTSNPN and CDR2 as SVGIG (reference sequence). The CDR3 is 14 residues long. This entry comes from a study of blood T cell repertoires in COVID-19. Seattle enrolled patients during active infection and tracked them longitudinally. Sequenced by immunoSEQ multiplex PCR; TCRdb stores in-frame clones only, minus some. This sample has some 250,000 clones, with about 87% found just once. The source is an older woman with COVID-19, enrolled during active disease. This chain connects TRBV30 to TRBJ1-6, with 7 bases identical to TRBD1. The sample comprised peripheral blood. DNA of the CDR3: TGTGCCTGGAGTCCCGGGACAGCAAATTCACCCCTCCACTTT. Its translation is CAWSPGTANSPLHF.